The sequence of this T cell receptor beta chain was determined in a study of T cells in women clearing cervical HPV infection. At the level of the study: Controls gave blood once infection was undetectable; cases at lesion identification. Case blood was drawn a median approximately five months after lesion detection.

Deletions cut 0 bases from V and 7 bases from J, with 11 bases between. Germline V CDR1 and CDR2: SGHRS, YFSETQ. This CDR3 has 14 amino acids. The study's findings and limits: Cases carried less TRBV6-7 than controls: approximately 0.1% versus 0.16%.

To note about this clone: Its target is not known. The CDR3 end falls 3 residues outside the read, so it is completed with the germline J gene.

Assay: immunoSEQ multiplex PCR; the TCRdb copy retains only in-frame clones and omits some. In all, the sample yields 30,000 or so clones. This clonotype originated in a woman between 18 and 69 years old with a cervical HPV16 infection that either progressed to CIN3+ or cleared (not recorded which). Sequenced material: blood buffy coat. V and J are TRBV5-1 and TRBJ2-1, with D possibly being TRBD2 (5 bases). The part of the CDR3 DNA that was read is TGCGCCAGCAGCTTGGGTTCAGGAGGAAATGAG. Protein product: CASSLGSGGNE. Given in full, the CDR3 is CASSLGSGGNEQFF.